A single sample gave rise to the 18 T cell receptor beta chains below, sequenced in a study of blood T cell repertoires in COVID-19. Data came from immunoSEQ multiplex PCR; TCRdb stores just in-frame clones and leaves some out. The data hold over 200,000 clones, with around 92% observed a single time. Material for sequencing was peripheral blood. The source is a person aged 18 to 29 with COVID-19, enrolled during active disease.

This clone was detected only once. V is TRBV19 and J is TRBJ1-1; TRBD1 aligns across 10 bases. The CDR3 is made up of 14 amino acids. V gave up 4 bases and J gave up 1 base; unmatched junction bases: 0. Germline assignment: CDR1 LNHDA and CDR2 SQIVND (reference sequence). The CDR3 DNA sequence: TGTGCCAGTAGTAGACAGGGGGCGAACACTGAAGCTTTCTTT. Translating it yields CASSRQGANTEAFF.

This rearrangement joins TRBV24-1 to TRBJ1-5; 8 bases are a match to TRBD1. The CDR3 runs 15 residues. The germline V gene encodes CDR1 KGHDR and CDR2 SFDVKD. The junction had 3 bases not matched to a gene; V was cut back by 3 bases and J by 3 bases. This CDR3 reads CATSDRTGPNQPQHF. The CDR3, as DNA: TGTGCCACCAGTGATCGGACAGGGCCCAATCAGCCCCAGCATTTT.

CDR3 region: CASSQEMIRSRGGYEQYF. The CDR3 bases are TGTGCCAGCAGCCAAGAGATGATTAGGAGTAGGGGTGGCTACGAGCAGTACTTC. The chain joins TRBV3-1 (or the pseudogene TRBV3-2) to TRBJ2-7, with a tentative D call TRBD1 (5 bases). In germline, CDR1 is LGHDT, CDR2 YNNKEL (reference sequence). This CDR3 is 18 amino acids long. V lost 0 bases, J lost 3 bases, and 21 bases lay in between.

This sequence joins TRBV10-3 and TRBJ2-1; a possible D gene is TRBD2 (6 bases). The CDR3 sequence is 12 residues long. CDR1 and CDR2 from the germline V gene are ENHRY and SYGVKD. V gave up 4 bases and J gave up 7 bases, with 8 bases separating them. The CDR3 coding sequence is TGTGCCATCAGTGCGCGGGGAAATGAGCAGTTCTTC. This codes for CAISARGNEQFF.

The V gene is TRBV24-1, the J gene TRBJ1-4; 10 positions agree with TRBD1. V dropped 1 base and J dropped 6; count of bases not matched to a gene: 7. The CDR3 contains 17 residues. The germline V gene has CDR1 KGHDR and CDR2 SFDVKD. The CDR3 coding sequence is TGTGCCACCAGTGATTTTGGGACAGGGGATGATTATGAAAAACTGTTTTTT. It translates to CATSDFGTGDDYEKLFF.

The J gene is TRBJ1-2, the V gene TRBV27, with a weak D call TRBD1 (6 bases). Germline V CDR1 and CDR2: MNHEY, SMNVEV (reference sequence). CDR3 size: 15 residues. Trimming removed 0 bases at V and 1 base at J, with 9 bases between. CDR3 amino acids: CASSLSQGFNYGYTF. CDR3 bases: TGTGCCAGCAGTTTATCACAGGGTTTTAACTATGGCTACACCTTC.

This sequence joins TRBV12-2 and TRBJ1-1. TRBV12-2 is a pseudogene locus. This CDR3 spans 15 amino acids. CDR3 in DNA: TGTGCAAGTCGCTCAGTTCTCGGGGGTCACACTGAAGCTTTCTTT. Protein sequence: CASRSVLGGHTEAFF.

The chain joins TRBV6-2 or TRBV6-3 to TRBJ2-1; TRBD2 might be the D (6 bases). CDR3 length: 16 residues. V lost 2 bases and J 1 base, leaving 12 bases between the germline ends. Germline V gene data show CDR1 as MNHEY and CDR2 as SVGEGT. The CDR3 sequence is CASSYRGLGSYNEQFF. CDR3 bases: TGTGCCAGCAGTTACCGGGGGTTGGGGTCCTACAATGAGCAGTTCTTC.

This chain connects TRBV12-5 to TRBJ2-2; 8 bases fit TRBD2. The CDR3 is 17 amino acids. With 7 bases clipped from V and 3 bases from J, the junction kept 13 bases outside the gene matches. Per the germline V gene, CDR1 is LGHNT and CDR2 is FRNRAP. The DNA for the CDR3 is TGTGCTAGTGCCCCGGACAAGCGGGAGTGGGACACCGGGGAGCTGTTTTTT. Translating gives CASAPDKREWDTGELFF.

This clone was recorded only once. The chain joins TRBV24-1 to TRBJ1-5, with TRBD1 matching over 7 bases. Germline V gene lookup returns CDR1 KGHDR and CDR2 SFDVKD. The V segment lost 3 bases and the J segment 3 bases; nucleotides outside the gene matches: 7. CDR3 length: 16 residues. CDR3 amino acids: CATSDRQGTINQPQHF. The CDR3 DNA reads TGTGCCACCAGTGATCGACAGGGAACCATCAATCAGCCCCAGCATTTT.

The V gene is TRBV18, the J gene TRBJ2-2; perhaps TRBD2 as D (6 bases). This CDR3 comprises 14 residues. V lost 3 bases and J 1 base, leaving 6 bases between the germline ends. Germline lookup yields CDR1 KGHSH and CDR2 LQKENI. CDR3 protein: CASSPGGNTGELFF. The CDR3 DNA follows: TGTGCCAGCTCACCGGGAGGGAACACCGGGGAGCTGTTTTTT.

This CDR3 is CATSDTGGRSYTF. The CDR3 DNA follows: TGTGCCACCAGTGACACAGGAGGGAGAAGCTACACCTTC. The V gene is TRBV24-1, the J gene TRBJ1-2; weak D call: TRBD1 (5 bases). The germline V and J ends were trimmed by 4 bases and 9 bases, with 14 bases remaining between them. This CDR3 contains 13 residues. CDR1 and CDR2 from the germline V gene are KGHDR and SFDVKD.

This clone turned up a few times. The CDR3 is CASSHGGDNTEAFF. The CDR3 DNA sequence: TGTGCCAGCAGCCACGGCGGAGACAACACTGAAGCTTTCTTT. The chain is built from TRBV6-2 or TRBV6-3 and TRBJ1-1; D unclear. The germline CDR1 and CDR2 sequences are MNHEY and SVGEGT. The CDR3 runs to 14 residues. Trimming took off 6 bases at V and 2 bases at J, with 13 bases between the two ends.

The chain employs TRBV3-1 (or the pseudogene TRBV3-2) and TRBJ1-4, with D possibly TRBD1 on 5 matching bases. V was trimmed by 3 bases and J by 4 bases, leaving 15 bases between them. The CDR3 covers 16 residues. Germline V CDR1 and CDR2: LGHDT, YNNKEL (reference sequence). CDR3: CASSHRRDQHNEKLFF. CDR3 nucleotide sequence: TGTGCCAGCAGCCACCGGAGGGACCAGCATAATGAAAAACTGTTTTTT.

This chain connects TRBV3-1 (or the pseudogene TRBV3-2) to TRBJ2-1; 10 bases are a match to TRBD1. Germline CDR1 is LGHDT and CDR2 is YNNKEL (reference sequence). This CDR3 contains 12 residues. Trimming at V came to 5 bases and at J to 12 bases, leaving 4 bases not matched to a gene. In nucleotides, the CDR3 is TGTGCCAGCAGCAACCGGGACAGGGGGCAGTTCTTC. Translating gives CASSNRDRGQFF.

V is TRBV7-2 and J is TRBJ2-3; a possible D gene is TRBD1 (6 bases). The CDR3 has 14 residues. Per germline, CDR1 SGHTA and CDR2 FQGNSA. Trimming took 3 bases from V and 5 from J, leaving 12 bases between them. The CDR3 is CASSFQGRGDTQYF. The CDR3 nucleotides are TGTGCCAGCAGCTTCCAGGGCAGGGGAGATACGCAGTATTTT.

The chain recombines TRBV29-1 with TRBJ1-1; D possibly corresponds to TRBD1 (5 bases). Trimming pared 4 bases from V and 4 bases from J, leaving 10 bases between. Germline CDR1 reads SQVTM; CDR2 reads ANQGSEA. The CDR3 spans 12 residues. For the CDR3, the DNA is TGCAGCGTTGTGGTGCAGGGCACTGAAGCTTTCTTT. Residues: CSVVVQGTEAFF.

The chain links TRBV5-4 to TRBJ2-5, with 8 bases lining up with TRBD2. This CDR3 is built from 14 residues. From germline, CDR1 is SGHNT and CDR2 YYREEE (reference sequence). Trimming took 0 bases from V and 4 from J; bases not matched to a gene: 2. CDR3 sequence: CASSLAAGGETQYF. Here the CDR3 DNA reads TGTGCCAGCAGCTTGGCGGCGGGAGGAGAGACCCAGTACTTC.